This T cell receptor beta chain derives from a study of T cells generated in artificial thymic organoids (dated by TCRdb to 2016 to 2017). Some background on the complete study: The study compared the TCR alpha and beta CDR3 repertoires of CD8 single positive T cells derived from in vitro artificial thymic organoids against those of naive CD8 T cells from thymus and peripheral blood. The repertoire sequencing data shown were described as representative of three independent experiments. The research as a whole found: Organoid-derived T cells showed no skewing in Valpha or Vbeta usage, which argues against dominance of unconventional lineages or clonal expansions. Physiological TCR clonotype diversity, comparable to that of thymic and blood naive CD8 T cells, was observed in organoid-derived CD8 single positive T cells.

To build artificial thymic organoids, human HSPCs were aggregated with MS5 murine stromal cells transduced with human DLL1, and the aggregates were cultured at an air-liquid interface. The cells used to seed the organoids were FACS-purified CD34+CD3- hematopoietic stem and progenitor cells from which residual T cells had been depleted. The organoids were grown in serum-free RB27 medium, which consisted of RPMI 1640 supplemented with B27, FLT3L, IL-7 and ascorbic acid. Before RNA extraction, CD3+TCRalphabeta+CD8 single positive T cells from both organoids and thymus were sorted by FACS. For each sample, the RNeasy Micro kit was used to purify total RNA from about 40,000 to 200,000 sorted cells, and RNA quality was checked on an Agilent RNA 6000 Nano chip. The CDR3 spans 14 residues, from the cysteine through the phenylalanine. CDR3 DNA is the only sequence kept; it has 42 bases, read in frame from the first base. V and J lose 6 bases and 4 bases, and a span of 15 bases separates them.

TCRalpha and TCRbeta libraries were amplified separately by semi-nested PCR with Advantage 2 and reverse primers in the TRAC or TRBC constant regions. Between roughly 3.5 and 500 ng of total RNA was used as input for first-strand cDNA synthesis. TCR cDNA libraries were generated by 5'-RACE using the SMARTer PCR cDNA Synthesis kit, with a poly-dT primer for first-strand synthesis. Each semi-nested reverse primer in the constant region carried a 5-nucleotide sample-specific barcode, and the resulting products were cleaned up with the Zymo DNA Clean and Concentrator-5 kit. Up to ten barcoded samples were pooled, ligated to Illumina adaptors and sequenced as 2 x 150 bp paired-end reads on an Illumina MiSeq. As for the authors' bioinformatics: After demultiplexing, reads were aligned using BLAT against a custom library built from IMGT containing every combination of human TRAV, TRAJ, TRBV, TRBD and TRBJ. The best BLAT hits were picked using pslCDnaFilter (-maxAligns=1, -ignoreIntrons), and custom Perl scripts were used to calculate clonotype frequencies. TCRdb ran its own pipeline on the public reads, namely fastp trimming at Q25 and MiXCR clone calling, and kept in-frame beta chains. Every distinct CDR3 protein forms one entry, paired with its most common genes and DNA. What appears here as the V and J calls and clone size reflects TCRdb's work, not the paper's. In this sample the table shows fewer than 5,500 distinct CDR3 sequences, 25% of which occur a single time. Around 3.2% of the sample goes to the ten largest clones.

Compared with the rest of its sample, this clonotype is medium-sized (0.01 to 0.1%). Its cognate antigen has yet to be identified. No per-base quality is available; no much larger clone lies one base away. The TCR originated in a human donor who gave cord blood stem cells for thymic organoid culture, a cardiac surgery patient who gave postnatal thymus, or a blood donor (not recorded which). Material for sequencing was naive CD8+ T cells grown in artificial thymic organoids from cord blood stem and progenitor cells. Interpreted using the paper, the cell subset or site label stands for: CD3+TCRalphabeta+CD8SP T cells; for blood, CD45RO-CCR7+ naive CD8+ T cells. The chain joins TRBV12-3 or TRBV12-4 to TRBJ1-2, with no confident D gene call. The DNA sequence is TGTGCCAGCAGCCCCGACGGAGAGAGCTATGGCTACACCTTC. Its translation reads: CASSPDGESYGYTF.